This is a list of T cell receptor beta chains from one sample in a study of T cell repertoires in cytomegalovirus infection. A single record per CDR3 protein comes from TCRdb applying MiXCR to the reads. The table shows around 800,000 distinct CDR3 sequences, with over 25% occurring only once. Antigens of these TCRs are unknown. The sequencing here drew on cultured CD8+ T cells from PBMCs, taken from culture after CMV antigen stimulation. The receptors were gathered from a human donor in good health (CMV status not recorded). Some clones in this sample may be carry-over from other donors' samples. The CDR3 runs from the conserved cysteine through the conserved F or W. The order of the fields is clone size, V gene, J gene, D gene, CDR3 DNA, CDR3 protein. The D gene is left open where the match is weak. Where a row states a size, it is once, few, many or the class of an expanded clone; other rows omit it.

abundance: few
v_gene: TRBV5-1
j_gene: TRBJ1-1
d_gene: .
CDR3nt: TGCGCCAGCAGCAGTAGACAGGCGAACACTGAAGCTTTCTTT
CDR3aa: CASSSRQANTEAFF

abundance: few
v_gene: TRBV12-3/TRBV12-4
j_gene: TRBJ2-2
d_gene: .
CDR3nt: TGTGCCAGCATCCAGGGGGGTACCGGGGAGCTGTTTTTT
CDR3aa: CASIQGGTGELFF

abundance: .
v_gene: TRBV7-9
j_gene: TRBJ2-2
d_gene: TRBD1
CDR3nt: TGTGCCAGCAGCTCAACGGACAGGGGGAACACCGGGGAGCTGTTTTTT
CDR3aa: CASSSTDRGNTGELFF

abundance: once
v_gene: TRBV7-9
j_gene: TRBJ2-1
d_gene: TRBD2
CDR3nt: TGTGCCAGCAGCCCCGTAGCGGGGGTCTCCTACAATGAGCAGTTCTTC
CDR3aa: CASSPVAGVSYNEQFF

abundance: many
v_gene: TRBV7-8
j_gene: TRBJ1-2
d_gene: .
CDR3nt: TGTGCCAGCAGCTTAAAACCAGCTTCTCATGGCTACACCTTC
CDR3aa: CASSLKPASHGYTF

abundance: few
v_gene: TRBV19
j_gene: TRBJ1-1
d_gene: .
CDR3nt: TGTGCCAGTAAGAAAAAGCCCCGGACAGCAGAAGCTTTCTTT
CDR3aa: CASKKKPRTAEAFF

abundance: .
v_gene: TRBV10-1
j_gene: TRBJ1-1
d_gene: TRBD1
CDR3nt: TGCGCCACACAGGACAGGGGCTACACTGAAGCTTTCTTT
CDR3aa: CATQDRGYTEAFF

abundance: few
v_gene: TRBV27
j_gene: TRBJ1-2
d_gene: .
CDR3nt: TGTGCCAGCAGTTTATCGGTTGGGGAGCTCTATGGCTACACCTTC
CDR3aa: CASSLSVGELYGYTF

abundance: .
v_gene: TRBV29-1
j_gene: TRBJ2-1
d_gene: .
CDR3nt: TGCAGCGTCTGGTTCAGGAATGAGCAGTTCTTC
CDR3aa: CSVWFRNEQFF

abundance: .
v_gene: TRBV12-3/TRBV12-4
j_gene: TRBJ1-3
d_gene: .
CDR3nt: TGTGCCAGCATCTGGACCCTTGACGGAAACACCATATATTTT
CDR3aa: CASIWTLDGNTIYF

abundance: .
v_gene: TRBV24-1
j_gene: TRBJ2-7
d_gene: TRBD2
CDR3nt: TGTGCCACCAGTGATGTTGCGGGGGGGCCCGTCTACGAGCAGTACTTC
CDR3aa: CATSDVAGGPVYEQYF

abundance: .
v_gene: TRBV10-3
j_gene: TRBJ1-1
d_gene: .
CDR3nt: TGTGCCATCAGTGAGTCGTGGGGGCGCGGGACTGAAGCTTTCTTT
CDR3aa: CAISESWGRGTEAFF

abundance: few
v_gene: TRBV7-9
j_gene: TRBJ2-2
d_gene: .
CDR3nt: TGTGCCAGCAGCCCCCAAACTAGCTGGACCGGGGAGCTGTTTTTT
CDR3aa: CASSPQTSWTGELFF

abundance: few
v_gene: TRBV5-5
j_gene: TRBJ1-5
d_gene: TRBD1
CDR3nt: TGTGCCAGCAGCCCGGACAGGGCCAGAAGTCAGCCCCAGCATTTT
CDR3aa: CASSPDRARSQPQHF

abundance: .
v_gene: TRBV19
j_gene: TRBJ2-4
d_gene: .
CDR3nt: TGTGCCAGTAGCCTACAGGAGGAGTTAGCCAAAAACATTCAGTACTTC
CDR3aa: CASSLQEELAKNIQYF

abundance: .
v_gene: TRBV7-3
j_gene: TRBJ2-2
d_gene: .
CDR3nt: TGTGCCAGCAGCCCCAATAGGGGCCTGAACACCGGGGAGCTGTTTTTT
CDR3aa: CASSPNRGLNTGELFF

abundance: many
v_gene: TRBV14
j_gene: TRBJ2-2
d_gene: .
CDR3nt: TGTGCCAGCAGCCTCAGACAGAGCACCGGGGAGCTGTTTTTT
CDR3aa: CASSLRQSTGELFF

abundance: .
v_gene: TRBV12-3/TRBV12-4
j_gene: TRBJ1-6
d_gene: .
CDR3nt: TGTGCCAGCAGTACACTGGGTCGATCACCCCTCCACTTT
CDR3aa: CASSTLGRSPLHF

abundance: few
v_gene: TRBV7-9
j_gene: TRBJ1-1
d_gene: .
CDR3nt: TGTGCCAGCAGCTTAGGGGCAGCCCCGATTACTGAAGCTTTCTTT
CDR3aa: CASSLGAAPITEAFF

abundance: many
v_gene: TRBV7-2
j_gene: TRBJ1-2
d_gene: .
CDR3nt: TGTGCCAGCAGCTTATGGGACCCCTCTTATGGCTACACCTTC
CDR3aa: CASSLWDPSYGYTF

abundance: .
v_gene: TRBV12-3/TRBV12-4
j_gene: TRBJ1-5
d_gene: .
CDR3nt: TGTGCCAGCAGTTTAGCGCGCACAGGTTATCAGCCCCAGCATTTT
CDR3aa: CASSLARTGYQPQHF

abundance: few
v_gene: TRBV7-8
j_gene: TRBJ2-2
d_gene: TRBD2
CDR3nt: TGTGCCAGCACCACCTACTATAGCGGGGGAAACACCGGGGAGCTGTTTTTT
CDR3aa: CASTTYYSGGNTGELFF

abundance: many
v_gene: TRBV7-8
j_gene: TRBJ1-1
d_gene: TRBD1
CDR3nt: TGTGCCAGCAGCACCCAACAGGGGGATCCGAACACTGAAGCTTTCTTT
CDR3aa: CASSTQQGDPNTEAFF

abundance: many
v_gene: TRBV12-3/TRBV12-4
j_gene: TRBJ1-1
d_gene: .
CDR3nt: TGTGCCAGCAGTGCACCCGTGTATAACACTGAAGCTTTCTTT
CDR3aa: CASSAPVYNTEAFF

abundance: few
v_gene: TRBV7-9
j_gene: TRBJ1-1
d_gene: .
CDR3nt: TGTGCCAGCAGCTTAGACGGGGTGTTGACTGAAGCTTTCTTT
CDR3aa: CASSLDGVLTEAFF

abundance: few
v_gene: TRBV27
j_gene: TRBJ2-7
d_gene: .
CDR3nt: TGTGCCAGCAGTTTATCCAGGGTGCACGAGCAGTACTTC
CDR3aa: CASSLSRVHEQYF

abundance: few
v_gene: TRBV28
j_gene: TRBJ2-2
d_gene: .
CDR3nt: TGTGCCAGCAGTTTTGGGGTCGACACCGGGGAGCTGTTTTTT
CDR3aa: CASSFGVDTGELFF

abundance: .
v_gene: TRBV29-1
j_gene: TRBJ2-5
d_gene: TRBD1
CDR3nt: TGCAGCGTTGAAACCGGGACAGGTCAAGAGACCCAGTACTTC
CDR3aa: CSVETGTGQETQYF

abundance: .
v_gene: TRBV7-6
j_gene: TRBJ1-4
d_gene: .
CDR3nt: TGTGCCAGCAGCTTAGAAACAGGAGGCGGGGAAAAACTGTTTTTT
CDR3aa: CASSLETGGGEKLFF

abundance: .
v_gene: TRBV24-1
j_gene: TRBJ2-2
d_gene: .
CDR3nt: TGTGCCACCAGTGACCCCACCTGGTTGGCCGCGGAGCTGTTTTTT
CDR3aa: CATSDPTWLAAELFF

abundance: few
v_gene: TRBV7-9
j_gene: TRBJ1-4
d_gene: .
CDR3nt: TGTGCCAGCAGCGGAGGGAAAACTAATGAAAAACTGTTTTTT
CDR3aa: CASSGGKTNEKLFF

abundance: .
v_gene: TRBV5-6
j_gene: TRBJ2-2
d_gene: .
CDR3nt: TGTGCCAGCAGGCCGACAGGCCGGGGTGAGCTTTTTTTT
CDR3aa: CASRPTGRGELFF

abundance: .
v_gene: TRBV10-2
j_gene: TRBJ2-3
d_gene: TRBD1
CDR3nt: TGCGCCAGCAGGTCGACAGGGTTGGATACGCAGTATTTT
CDR3aa: CASRSTGLDTQYF

abundance: .
v_gene: TRBV19
j_gene: TRBJ1-2
d_gene: .
CDR3nt: TGTGCCAGTAGTATAGAACAGAACTATGGCTACACCTTC
CDR3aa: CASSIEQNYGYTF

abundance: .
v_gene: TRBV6-2/TRBV6-3
j_gene: TRBJ1-1
d_gene: .
CDR3nt: TGTGCCAGCAGCTTATCCGGGCCCATCTCCATGAACACTGAAGCTTTCTTT
CDR3aa: CASSLSGPISMNTEAFF

abundance: .
v_gene: TRBV6-1
j_gene: TRBJ2-7
d_gene: TRBD2
CDR3nt: TGTGCCAGCAGTGAAGCGATCAAGACTAGCGGACACCCTATGGAGCAGTACTTC
CDR3aa: CASSEAIKTSGHPMEQYF

abundance: few
v_gene: TRBV7-6
j_gene: TRBJ2-1
d_gene: TRBD2
CDR3nt: TGTGCCAGCAGCCTAGCGGTCGCGGCAAATGAGCAGTTCTTC
CDR3aa: CASSLAVAANEQFF

abundance: .
v_gene: TRBV7-6
j_gene: TRBJ2-2
d_gene: .
CDR3nt: TGTACCAGCAGCCATAACACCGGGGAGCTGTTTTTT
CDR3aa: CTSSHNTGELFF